What follows are 20 T cell receptor beta chains derived from one specimen sequenced in a study of control samples from healthy donors and cancer patients. TCRdb's table, derived via immunoSEQ multiplex PCR, lists solely in-frame clones and lacks some. The sample has some 140,000 clones, about 94% seen once; the top ten hold about 5%. Sequencing input: blood. The receptors stem from a man in his forties or fifties in good health.

The chain links TRBV4-3 to TRBJ2-6; D remains ambiguous. Germline lookup yields CDR1 LGHNA and CDR2 YSLEER. Trimming shortened V by 0 bases and J by 10 bases, and 16 bases separated the two germline ends. The CDR3 is 16 residues long. This CDR3 reads CASSQESKVVGNVLTF. CDR3 nucleotides: TGCGCCAGCAGCCAAGAGTCAAAGGTAGTAGGAAACGTCCTGACTTTC.

The CDR3 DNA reads TGTGCCAGCAGTTTATCGGGGGCTCGCGAGCAGTACTTC. Its translation: CASSLSGAREQYF. This chain connects TRBV27 to TRBJ2-7, with D tentatively TRBD1 (6 bases). CDR3 size: 13 residues. Germline values: CDR1 MNHEY, CDR2 SMNVEV (reference sequence). V was shortened by 0 bases and J by 6 bases, with 9 bases between the two germline ends.

The V and J genes are TRBV5-1 and TRBJ1-2; tentatively, D is TRBD1 (5 bases). This CDR3 comprises 14 residues. Germline values: CDR1 SGHRS, CDR2 YFSETQ. The V gene lost 4 bases and the J gene lost 4 bases, with 14 bases spanning the gap. CDR3 DNA sequence: TGCGCCAGCAGCCTGACCCCCGACAGCTATGGCTACACCTTC. Encoded protein: CASSLTPDSYGYTF. The whole variable domain, remainder taken from reference TRBV5-1 and TRBJ1-2, is KAGVTQTPRYLIKTRGQQVTLSCSPISGHRSVSWYQQTPGQGLQFLFEYFSETQRNKGNFPGRFSGRQFSNSRSEMNVSTLELGDSALYLCASSLTPDSYGYTFGSGTRLTVV.

This rearrangement joins TRBV5-4 to TRBJ1-4, with TRBD1 as a possible D gene (5 bases). The CDR3 covers 14 residues. Between the trimmed V and J ends, which lost 5 bases and 5 bases, there was a span of 13 bases. In germline, CDR1 is SGHNT, CDR2 YYREEE (reference sequence). The CDR3 DNA reads as TGTGCCAGCAGACGTGACACAGGCAATGAAAAACTGTTTTTT. This sequence encodes CASRRDTGNEKLFF. Combining the CDR3 with reference TRBV5-4 and TRBJ1-4 gives the whole variable domain ETGVTQSPTHLIKTRGQQVTLRCSSQSGHNTVSWYQQALGQGPQFIFQYYREEENGRGNFPPRFSGLQFPNYSSELNVNALELDDSALYLCASRRDTGNEKLFFGSGTQLSVL.

The V call is TRBV5-1, the J call TRBJ1-2; D not resolved. The CDR3 has 14 amino acids. Trimming took off 0 bases at V and 0 bases at J, with 6 bases between the two ends. CDR1 and CDR2 from the germline V gene are SGHRS and YFSETQ. The CDR3, as DNA: TGCGCCAGCAGCTTGGGTCAGGCTAACTATGGCTACACCTTC. Protein: CASSLGQANYGYTF.

This chain joins TRBV13 and TRBJ2-7; the match to TRBD2 covers 8 bases. With V trimmed by 0 bases and J by 5 bases, 6 bases remained unmatched. The CDR3 totals 15 residues. CDR1 is PRHDT and CDR2 is FYEKMQ in the germline V gene (reference sequence). In DNA, the CDR3 is TGTGCCAGCAGCTTAGGGGCGGGGGGCCTGAACGAGCAGTACTTC. Protein sequence: CASSLGAGGLNEQYF.

This chain joins TRBV19 and TRBJ1-2; the D is unclear. Germline CDR1 is LNHDA and CDR2 is SQIVND (reference sequence). The V gene lost 7 bases and the J gene lost 6 bases, with 15 bases spanning the gap. This CDR3 has 13 amino acids. CDR3 residues: CASTTARGHGYTF. The CDR3 bases are TGTGCCAGTACCACTGCCCGGGGTCATGGCTACACCTTC.

This chain links TRBV18 with TRBJ1-6; D gene ambiguous. The CDR3 is 14 amino acids. Germline V gene lookup returns CDR1 KGHSH and CDR2 LQKENI. V was pared by 3 bases and J by 8 bases, with 11 bases between. Here the CDR3 reads CASSPRQSDSPLHF. The CDR3 DNA sequence: TGTGCCAGCTCACCGAGACAAAGCGATTCACCCCTCCACTTT.

The rearrangement links TRBV21-1 to TRBJ1-2; TRBD1 was called by the table and not checked on the DNA. TRBV21-1 is described as a pseudogene. There are 17 residues in the CDR3. The CDR3 reads CASSKGVGQIHYYGYTF. The CDR3 bases are TGTGCCAGCAGCAAAGGGGTGGGACAGATCCACTACTATGGCTACACCTTC.

The CDR3 coding sequence is TGTGCCAGCAGCCACTCGGCGGGGGTACCCGGGGAGCTGTTTTTT. Translation gives CASSHSAGVPGELFF. J is TRBJ2-2 and V is TRBV3-1 (or the pseudogene TRBV3-2); 7 nucleotides match TRBD2. Germline loops: CDR1 LGHDT, CDR2 YNNKEL (reference sequence). The CDR3 covers 15 residues. V was clipped by 3 bases and J by 6 bases; unmatched bases: 7.

The V and J genes are TRBV7-6 and TRBJ2-2; tentative D call: TRBD1 (6 bases). Germline V gives CDR1 SGHVS, CDR2 FNYEAQ. The ends were cut back, 2 bases at V and 2 bases at J, with 12 bases in the middle. This CDR3 is built from 16 residues. The CDR3 protein is CASSLWTEINTGELFF. CDR3 sequence (DNA): TGTGCCAGCAGCTTATGGACAGAGATTAACACCGGGGAGCTGTTTTTT.

CDR3 sequence: CATSDPSGRGSNTGELFF. In DNA, the CDR3 is TGTGCCACCAGTGACCCTTCCGGGCGGGGGTCGAACACCGGGGAGCTGTTTTTT. The chain has TRBV24-1 and TRBJ2-2; TRBD2 matches at 7 bases. The CDR3 is made up of 18 amino acids. Looked up from germline, CDR1 is KGHDR and CDR2 is SFDVKD. Unmatched junction bases numbered 10, after V lost 4 bases and J lost 0 bases.

V and J are TRBV7-8 and TRBJ2-1; D not certain. The CDR3 runs 13 residues. V was cut by 5 bases and J by 6 bases, with 11 bases left in between. Germline loops: CDR1 SGHVS, CDR2 FQNEAQ. CDR3 sequence reads: CASSHARSNEQFF. The CDR3, as DNA: TGTGCCAGCAGCCACGCTCGGAGCAATGAGCAGTTCTTC.

This clone has only one observation. The chain uses TRBV24-1 and TRBJ2-2, with D possibly matching TRBD2 (5 bases). The V gene's germline CDR1 is KGHDR and CDR2 SFDVKD. The CDR3 consists of 15 residues. The germline V and J ends were trimmed by 3 bases and 7 bases, with 14 bases remaining between them. CDR3 sequence reads: CATSDTAGLGGELFF. Here the CDR3 DNA reads TGTGCCACCAGTGATACCGCGGGCTTGGGCGGGGAGCTGTTTTTT.

The chain combines TRBV2 with TRBJ2-3, with D possibly matching TRBD1 (5 bases). This CDR3 region has 13 residues. Trimming left V 6 bases short and J 7 bases short, with 14 bases between. In germline, CDR1 is SNHLY, CDR2 FYNNEI. The CDR3 protein is CASRYRSENTQYF. CDR3 DNA: TGTGCCAGCAGGTACAGGAGTGAAAATACGCAGTATTTT. Variable domain in full (rest from reference TRBV2 and TRBJ2-3): EPEVTQTPSHQVTQMGQEVILRCVPISNHLYFYWYRQILGQKVEFLVSFYNNEISEKSEIFDDQFSVERPDGSNFTLKIRSTKLEDSAMYFCASRYRSENTQYFGPGTRLTVL.

A remark on this clone: Other DNA sequences from this sample encode an identical CDR3 as well. The genes are TRBV6-6 and TRBJ1-2, with a tentative D call TRBD1 (5 bases). CDR1 MNHNY and CDR2 SVGAGI come from the germline V gene (reference sequence). The CDR3 runs to 14 residues. The V gene lost 0 bases and the J gene lost 8 bases, with 13 bases spanning the gap. The CDR3 region is CASSYSTGTRGYTF. Here the CDR3 DNA reads TGTGCCAGCAGTTACTCTACGGGGACGAGGGGCTACACCTTC.

The chain carries TRBV6-5 and TRBJ2-7, with D perhaps given as TRBD1 or TRBD2 (5 bases each). The germline V gene has CDR1 MNHEY and CDR2 SVGAGI. V lost 8 bases and J lost 2, with 13 bases in between. This CDR3 contains 13 residues. Here the CDR3 reads CASLGDDPYEQYF. Written as DNA, the CDR3 is TGTGCCAGCCTGGGGGACGACCCCTACGAGCAGTACTTC.

The CDR3, as DNA: TGTGCCTGGTCTCCACAGGGCTACGAGCAGTACTTC. Protein: CAWSPQGYEQYF. This rearrangement joins TRBV30 to TRBJ2-7, with a possible D match to TRBD1 (6 bases). Germline-derived CDR1 and CDR2 are GTSNPN and SVGIG (reference sequence). The V end lost 5 bases, the J end lost 3 bases, and 11 bases lay between the germline ends. The CDR3 loop spans 12 amino acids.

V and J are TRBV7-2 and TRBJ2-3, with D perhaps matching TRBD2 (6 bases). Germline loops: CDR1 SGHTA, CDR2 FQGNSA. The V end was cut by 0 bases, the J end by 10 bases, with 11 bases between. The CDR3 contains 13 residues. CDR3 in DNA: TGTGCCAGCAGCTTAGCGGAGGGAGGAGCGCAGTATTTT. Protein: CASSLAEGGAQYF.

The table lists this clone with a count of one. The same CDR3 is also encoded by other DNA sequences in this sample. The V call is TRBV9, the J call TRBJ2-2, with 7 bases identical to TRBD2. The length of the CDR3 is 14 residues. After removal of 0 bases from V and 5 bases from J, the junction contained 1 base not matched to a gene. From germline, CDR1 is SGDLS and CDR2 YYNGEE. This chain's CDR3 is CASSVVSGTGELFF. As DNA, the CDR3 is TGTGCCAGCAGCGTAGTTAGCGGGACCGGGGAGCTGTTTTTT.